Following are 32 T cell receptor beta chains from one sample sequenced in a study of STAT5B mutations in CD4+ large granular lymphocyte leukemia. Produced via immunoSEQ multiplex PCR; TCRdb's table is partial and in-frame only. The sample comprises around 28,000 clones, around 70% of which are singletons, and roughly 1% rests with the top ten. Sequencing was carried out using CD4+ T cells from blood buffy coats. These receptors all stem from a human donor in good health.

The chain recombines TRBV5-6 with TRBJ1-1, with 8 nucleotides matching TRBD1. The CDR3 length is 13 residues. Germline assignment: CDR1 SGHDT and CDR2 YYEEEE. J lost 5 bases, V lost 0 bases, and 0 bases had no gene match. The CDR3 sequence is CASSLGTGTEAFF. CDR3 coding DNA: TGTGCCAGCAGCTTGGGGACAGGGACTGAAGCTTTCTTT.

The rearrangement links TRBV2 to TRBJ2-2, with D tentatively TRBD2 (6 bases). CDR1 SNHLY and CDR2 FYNNEI come from the germline V gene. Trimming took off 6 bases at V and 6 bases at J, with 14 bases between the two ends. The CDR3 runs 14 residues. DNA of the CDR3: TGTGCCAGCAGAATCCTAGCGACGGCCGGGGAGCTGTTTTTT. As protein: CASRILATAGELFF.

The chain has TRBV7-8 and TRBJ2-3; D gene uncertain. Germline V gene lookup returns CDR1 SGHVS and CDR2 FQNEAQ. The V end was cut by 5 bases, the J end by 2 bases, with 17 bases between. This CDR3 contains 16 residues. This CDR3 reads CASSLSRQDLTDTQYF. The CDR3 coding sequence is TGTGCCAGCAGCCTTTCCAGGCAGGACCTCACAGATACGCAGTATTTT.

This rearrangement joins TRBV7-9 to TRBJ2-5; D gene unclear. The DNA matches TRBJ2-7 better at its end, which makes the J call doubtful. Germline CDR1 is SEHNR and CDR2 is FQNEAQ (reference sequence). This CDR3 is 12 amino acids long. The CDR3 loop is CASSRSGYEQYF. CDR3 DNA: TGTGCCAGCAGCCGGTCCGGGTACGAGCAGTACTTC.

The chain recombines TRBV30 with TRBJ1-1, with a tentative D call TRBD1 (5 bases). CDR1 is GTSNPN and CDR2 is SVGIG in the germline V gene (reference sequence). The CDR3 totals 12 residues. The germline V and J ends were trimmed by 4 bases and 10 bases, with 16 bases remaining between them. The CDR3 DNA sequence: TGTGCCTGGACCCAAGGATCGGGGACAGCTTTCTTT. Protein sequence: CAWTQGSGTAFF. Drawing the rest from reference TRBV30 and TRBJ1-1, the complete variable domain is SQTIHQWPATLVQPVGSPLSLECTVEGTSNPNLYWYRQAAGRGLQLLFYSVGIGQISSEVPQNLSASRPQDRQFILSSKKLLLSDSGFYLCAWTQGSGTAFFGQGTRLTVV.

J is TRBJ1-5 and V is TRBV27, with D perhaps TRBD1 (5 bases). CDR3 length equals 14 residues. The ends were cut back, 6 bases at V and 2 bases at J, with 11 bases in the middle. In germline, CDR1 is MNHEY, CDR2 SMNVEV (reference sequence). CDR3 nucleotide sequence: TGTGCCAGCAGGGGACCGGGGGGCAATCAGCCCCAGCATTTT. Its translation is CASRGPGGNQPQHF.

The CDR3 loop is CASSSLAGNSYEQYF. CDR3 nucleotide sequence: TGTGCCAGCAGCTCCTTAGCGGGGAACTCCTACGAGCAGTACTTC. This chain uses TRBV7-2 with TRBJ2-7, with 8 bases identical to TRBD2. With V trimmed by 4 bases and J by 0 bases, 5 bases remained unmatched. From germline, CDR1 is SGHTA and CDR2 FQGNSA. The CDR3 runs to 15 residues.

This clone was counted between two and nine times. The J gene is TRBJ2-2, the V gene TRBV2, with a tentative D call TRBD1 (6 bases). Trimming left V 5 bases short and J 5 bases short, with 12 bases between. Germline CDR1 reads SNHLY; CDR2 reads FYNNEI. The CDR3 is 14 amino acids. CDR3 DNA: TGTGCCAGCAGTCTGCTACAGGGAACCGGGGAGCTGTTTTTT. Translation: CASSLLQGTGELFF.

The chain links TRBV4-1 to TRBJ1-1, with 9 bases identical to TRBD1. Germline CDR1 is MGHRA and CDR2 is YSYEKL. The ends lost 1 base at V and 6 bases at J; junction bases unmatched: 6. The length of the CDR3 is 15 residues. The CDR3 loop is CASSQAYRGPSEAFF. CDR3 sequence (DNA): TGCGCCAGCAGCCAAGCCTACAGGGGGCCGTCTGAAGCTTTCTTT.

The chain is built from TRBV5-4 and TRBJ1-3, with TRBD1 matching over 8 bases. This CDR3 spans 17 amino acids. Unmatched junction bases numbered 5, after V lost 0 bases and J lost 0 bases. Per germline, CDR1 SGHNT and CDR2 YYREEE (reference sequence). In DNA form, the CDR3 reads TGTGCCAGCAGCTTGGCCCCAGGGGGCCGCTCTGGAAACACCATATATTTT. Encoded protein: CASSLAPGGRSGNTIYF.

This clone has only one observation. V and J are TRBV19 and TRBJ2-3; maybe TRBD1 (5 bases). This CDR3 contains 14 residues. Per the germline V gene, CDR1 is LNHDA and CDR2 is SQIVND (reference sequence). V gave up 8 bases and J gave up 2 bases, with 14 bases separating them. In DNA, the CDR3 is TGTGCCAGTGGCAAACAGGATGACACAGATACGCAGTATTTT. Residues: CASGKQDDTDTQYF.

The V gene is TRBV7-9, the J gene TRBJ2-4; TRBD1 is a possible D gene (5 bases). V was pared by 1 base and J by 2 bases, with 6 bases between. Per germline, CDR1 SEHNR and CDR2 FQNEAQ (reference sequence). This CDR3 spans 14 amino acids. CDR3 nucleotide sequence: TGTGCCAGCAGCTTAGAGGGGTCCAAAAACATTCAGTACTTC. Amino acid sequence: CASSLEGSKNIQYF. Looking up the rest from reference TRBV7-9 and TRBJ2-4 gives the full variable domain: DTGVSQNPRHKITKRGQNVTFRCDPISEHNRLYWYRQTLGQGPEFLTYFQNEAQLEKSRLLSDRFSAERPKGSFSTLEIQRTEQGDSAMYLCASSLEGSKNIQYFGAGTRLSVL.

The DNA of the CDR3 is TGTGCCAGCAGCCGCCCGACAGCTTCGTCCGTGAGTGAAGCTTTCTTT. This codes for CASSRPTASSVSEAFF. This rearrangement joins TRBV11-2 to TRBJ1-1, with a tentative D call TRBD1 (5 bases). CDR3 length equals 16 residues. Trimming left V 5 bases short and J 7 bases short, with 23 bases between. CDR1 and CDR2 from the germline V gene are SGHAT and FQNNGV. The whole variable domain, filled in from reference TRBV11-2 and TRBJ1-1, reads EAGVAQSPRYKIIEKRQSVAFWCNPISGHATLYWYQQILGQGPKLLIQFQNNGVVDDSQLPKDRFSAERLKGVDSTLKIQPAKLEDSAVYLCASSRPTASSVSEAFFGQGTRLTVV.

This clone was found a few times. The chain combines TRBV4-2 with TRBJ1-2; 7 positions agree with TRBD1. The CDR3 covers 15 residues. V shed 2 bases, J shed 5 bases, and the junction held 8 bases outside the gene matches. CDR1 is LGHNA, CDR2 YNFKEQ, per germline. The CDR3 sequence: CASSQNARDRYGYTF. In nucleotides, the CDR3 is TGTGCCAGCAGCCAAAACGCCCGGGACAGATATGGCTACACCTTC.

J is TRBJ1-2 and V is TRBV6-1, with 8 bases fitting TRBD1. V shed 4 bases, J shed 8 bases, and the junction held 9 bases outside the gene matches. The V gene's germline CDR1 is MNHNS and CDR2 SASEGT. CDR3 length equals 14 residues. CDR3 sequence reads: CASSGPDRGRGYTF. CDR3 nucleotides: TGTGCCAGCAGTGGCCCAGACAGGGGACGAGGCTACACCTTC.

The chain recombines TRBV11-3 with TRBJ2-7; D could derive from TRBD1 or TRBD2 (5 bases each). Per germline, CDR1 SGHNT and CDR2 YENEEA. This CDR3 has 16 residues. The V and J ends lost 1 base and 2 bases respectively, with 15 bases between them. CDR3 sequence (DNA): TGTGCCAGCAGCTTAGGGTGGGACGGTAGCGCCTACGAGCAGTACTTC. Protein sequence: CASSLGWDGSAYEQYF.

CDR3 bases: TGTGCCAGCAGCACCGACACCTTTGAAGCTTTCTTT. Translating gives CASSTDTFEAFF. V and J are TRBV11-2 and TRBJ1-1, with D unresolved. Germline V gene data show CDR1 as SGHAT and CDR2 as FQNNGV. This CDR3 contains 12 residues. Trimming stripped 5 bases from V and 7 bases from J, with 11 bases between.

The rearrangement joins TRBV7-2 to TRBJ1-6; D gene ambiguous. The CDR3 runs to 15 residues. The V end lost 5 bases, the J end lost 10 bases, and 18 bases lay between the germline ends. Germline assignment: CDR1 SGHTA and CDR2 FQGNSA. CDR3 region: CASSTVDPRRSPLHF. CDR3 nucleotide sequence: TGTGCCAGCAGCACCGTGGACCCCCGGCGCTCACCCCTCCACTTT.

There are a few counts of this clone. J is TRBJ1-1 and V is TRBV10-2, with D unresolved. Trimming shortened V by 2 bases and J by 2 bases, and 9 bases separated the two germline ends. CDR1 is WSHSY, CDR2 SAAADI, per germline. The CDR3 spans 14 residues. The chain's CDR3 is CASSESAGNTEAFF. The CDR3 DNA follows: TGCGCCAGCAGTGAGAGTGCAGGAAACACTGAAGCTTTCTTT.

This clone was detected only a few times. This chain links TRBV2 with TRBJ2-1; TRBD1 matches at 9 bases. The V gene end was trimmed by 6 bases and the J gene end by 4 bases; junction bases not matched to a gene: 10. Per the germline V gene, CDR1 is SNHLY and CDR2 is FYNNEI. The CDR3 extends over 16 amino acids. The CDR3 region is CASSSRGTGSYNEQFF. DNA for the CDR3: TGTGCCAGCAGCAGCCGCGGGACAGGGAGTTACAATGAGCAGTTCTTC.

Here the CDR3 DNA reads TGTGCCAGCAGCCCGGGGCTAGCGGGGGGGGATGAGCAGTTCTTC. Its translation is CASSPGLAGGDEQFF. The chain joins TRBV11-2 to TRBJ2-1, with 12 positions matching TRBD2. V shed 5 bases and J 8 bases; nucleotides not matched to a gene: 7. The CDR3 has 15 residues. Germline loops: CDR1 SGHAT, CDR2 FQNNGV. Looking up the rest from reference TRBV11-2 and TRBJ2-1 gives the full variable domain: EAGVAQSPRYKIIEKRQSVAFWCNPISGHATLYWYQQILGQGPKLLIQFQNNGVVDDSQLPKDRFSAERLKGVDSTLKIQPAKLEDSAVYLCASSPGLAGGDEQFFGPGTRLTVL.

V gene TRBV28 combines with J gene TRBJ2-3; tentative D call: TRBD1 (5 bases). This CDR3 region has 15 residues. Trimming removed 4 bases at V and 6 bases at J, with 17 bases between. Germline CDR1 reads MDHEN; CDR2 reads SYDVKM. The chain's CDR3 is CASSSGHALPDTQYF. As DNA, the CDR3 is TGTGCCAGCAGTTCTGGACACGCCCTACCGGATACGCAGTATTTT.

The chain uses TRBV29-1 and TRBJ2-7, with 8 bases that match TRBD2. Germline values: CDR1 SQVTM, CDR2 ANQGSEA. V shed 6 bases, J shed 2 bases, and the junction held 6 bases outside the gene matches. This CDR3 contains 13 residues. The CDR3 is CSVTSVGTYEQYF. The CDR3 DNA reads as TGCAGCGTGACTAGCGTCGGAACCTACGAGCAGTACTTC.

The chain recombines TRBV6-1 with TRBJ1-5; weak D call: TRBD1 (5 bases). V gave up 0 bases and J gave up 0 bases, with 15 bases separating them. CDR1 and CDR2 from the germline V gene are MNHNS and SASEGT. CDR3 length equals 18 residues. The CDR3 coding sequence is TGTGCCAGCAGTGAAGCTCACGGACAAGGGGCTAGCAATCAGCCCCAGCATTTT. It yields the protein CASSEAHGQGASNQPQHF.

This clone was detected a few times. The V call is TRBV27, the J call TRBJ2-7, with D perhaps TRBD2 (6 bases). V shed 8 bases and J shed 3 bases, with 11 bases lying between them. CDR3 length: 12 residues. Germline CDR1 reads MNHEY; CDR2 reads SMNVEV (reference sequence). CDR3: CASGRHGYEQYV. The CDR3 DNA follows: TGTGCCAGCGGGAGGCACGGCTACGAGCAGTACGTC.

The rearrangement links TRBV5-5 to TRBJ1-1; D is unresolved. Germline V lookup: CDR1 SGHKS, CDR2 YYEKEE (reference sequence). The CDR3 runs to 15 residues. The V and J ends lost 2 bases and 3 bases respectively, with 14 bases between them. The chain's CDR3 is CASSFLPTSDTEAFF. In DNA, the CDR3 is TGTGCCAGCAGCTTTCTACCGACCTCTGACACTGAAGCTTTCTTT.

This clone has only a few counts. V and J are TRBV30 and TRBJ1-1; no clear D. Germline CDR1 reads GTSNPN; CDR2 reads SVGIG (reference sequence). The CDR3 consists of 12 residues. V gave up 8 bases and J gave up 4 bases, with 14 bases separating them. In DNA form, the CDR3 reads TGTGCCGGGTACACACCTATCACTGAAGCTTTCTTT. Amino acids: CAGYTPITEAFF.

The count of this clone is one. The chain has TRBV2 and TRBJ2-4; possible D gene TRBD1, 6 bases. The CDR3 loop spans 16 amino acids. Trimming shortened V by 2 bases and J by 2 bases, and 13 bases separated the two germline ends. Germline CDR1 SNHLY, CDR2 FYNNEI. The CDR3 nucleotides read TGTGCCAGCAGTGAATACCTAGGGACAACCAAAAACATTCAGTACTTC. It encodes CASSEYLGTTKNIQYF.

The gene calls are TRBV9 and TRBJ1-1, with D unclear. V was cut by 0 bases and J by 2 bases, with 5 bases left in between. CDR1 and CDR2 (germline): SGDLS, YYNGEE. The CDR3 extends over 13 amino acids. The chain's CDR3 is CASSVASNTEAFF. CDR3 coding DNA: TGTGCCAGCAGCGTAGCCTCCAACACTGAAGCTTTCTTT.

The chain combines TRBV15 with TRBJ2-7; no definite D call. The CDR3 extends over 15 amino acids. The V end lost 0 bases, the J end lost 0 bases, and 9 bases lay between the germline ends. Germline V gives CDR1 LNHNV, CDR2 YYDKDF (reference sequence). CDR3 bases: TGTGCCACCAGCAGAGAGCTGGTAAACTCCTACGAGCAGTACTTC. Translating gives CATSRELVNSYEQYF.

The V and J genes are TRBV6-6 and TRBJ2-3, with D uncertain. V dropped 7 bases and J dropped 6 bases, with 11 bases sitting between them. The CDR3 length is 12 residues. Germline CDR1 MNHNY, CDR2 SVGAGI (reference sequence). The CDR3: CASTQGRDTQYF. In DNA, the CDR3 is TGTGCCAGCACGCAAGGCAGGGATACGCAGTATTTT.

V usage is TRBV19 and J usage is TRBJ2-7, with TRBD2 matching 10 bases. The CDR3 has 16 amino acids. V gave up 3 bases and J gave up 0 bases; unmatched junction bases: 5. CDR1 is LNHDA, CDR2 SQIVND, per germline (reference sequence). CDR3 loop: CASSIAASGSSYEQYF. In nucleotides, the CDR3 is TGTGCCAGTAGTATTGCGGCTAGCGGGAGCTCCTACGAGCAGTACTTC. The full variable domain, rest sourced from reference TRBV19 and TRBJ2-7, is DGGITQSPKYLFRKEGQNVTLSCEQNLNHDAMYWYRQDPGQGLRLIYYSQIVNDFQKGDIAEGYSVSREKKESFPLTVTSAQKNPTAFYLCASSIAASGSSYEQYFGPGTRLTVT.